Below are 9 T cell receptor beta chains sequenced from a single sample in a study of T cells in tuberculosis. The assay was immunoSEQ multiplex PCR, and TCRdb's table has in-frame clones only and misses some. There are some 31,000 clones in the sample; approximately 95% occur only once, and over 4.5% lies in the top ten. Sequenced input: PBMCs. The receptors here all came from a donor aged 5-35 years with latent tuberculosis or without tuberculosis infection.

The rearrangement uses TRBV5-6 and TRBJ2-3; 12 bases are shared with TRBD2. Germline V CDR1 and CDR2: SGHDT, YYEEEE. The CDR3 loop spans 15 amino acids. Trimming at V came to 3 bases and at J to 6 bases, leaving 5 bases not matched to a gene. CDR3 coding DNA: TGTGCCAGCAGCTCTAGCGGGGGGGCCACCGATACGCAGTATTTT. Residues: CASSSSGGATDTQYF.

The chain employs TRBV13 and TRBJ1-4; 9 bases are shared with TRBD1. Germline values: CDR1 PRHDT, CDR2 FYEKMQ (reference sequence). V shed 4 bases, J shed 7 bases, and the junction held 4 bases outside the gene matches. This CDR3 comprises 14 residues. DNA for the CDR3: TGTGCCAGCAGCTATGGACAGGGGAGTGAAAAACTGTTTTTT. This gives the protein CASSYGQGSEKLFF. Using reference TRBV13 and TRBJ1-4 for the parts outside the CDR3, the full variable domain is AAGVIQSPRHLIKEKRETATLKCYPIPRHDTVYWYQQGPGQDPQFLISFYEKMQSDKGSIPDRFSAQQFSDYHSELNMSSLELGDSALYFCASSYGQGSEKLFFGSGTQLSVL.

The chain couples TRBV2 to TRBJ2-3; D is unresolved. V was clipped by 4 bases and J by 1 base, with 6 bases between them. The CDR3 has 13 amino acids. Per the germline V gene, CDR1 is SNHLY and CDR2 is FYNNEI. In DNA form, the CDR3 reads TGTGCCAGCAGTGGTCAGGGCACAGATACGCAGTATTTT. Translation: CASSGQGTDTQYF.

V usage is TRBV9 and J usage is TRBJ1-3, with D maybe TRBD1 (5 bases). Germline CDR1 is SGDLS and CDR2 is YYNGEE. CDR3 length: 15 amino acids. Trimming removed 5 bases from V and 2 bases from J, with 14 bases in between. The CDR3 sequence is CASSQRGLTGNTIYF. CDR3 in DNA: TGTGCCAGCAGTCAAAGGGGTTTGACTGGAAACACCATATATTTT.

The J gene is TRBJ2-2, the V gene TRBV7-9, with D unresolved. Trimming pared 4 bases from V and 4 bases from J, leaving 10 bases between. This CDR3 has 14 amino acids. Per germline, CDR1 SEHNR and CDR2 FQNEAQ (reference sequence). The CDR3 here is CASSSLLFTGELFF. CDR3 nucleotide sequence: TGTGCCAGCAGCTCCCTCCTTTTCACCGGGGAGCTGTTTTTT.

The chain combines TRBV4-1 with TRBJ2-7, with D possibly being TRBD2 (5 bases). V gave up 0 bases and J gave up 2 bases, with 8 bases separating them. Germline-derived CDR1 and CDR2 are MGHRA and YSYEKL. The CDR3 has 14 residues. The CDR3 coding sequence is TGCGCCAGCAGCCAAGATCCGGAGGCCTACGAGCAGTACTTC. Its protein product is CASSQDPEAYEQYF.

The CDR3 DNA is TGTGCCAGCAGGGGGACAGGGCCATTTAATTCACCCCTCCACTTT. Translated, it gives CASRGTGPFNSPLHF. This chain connects TRBV6-5 to TRBJ1-6; 9 bases line up with TRBD1. V gave up 6 bases and J gave up 6 bases; unmatched junction bases: 6. Germline V lookup: CDR1 MNHEY, CDR2 SVGAGI. The length of the CDR3 is 15 residues.

V usage is TRBV4-2 and J usage is TRBJ2-1, with TRBD2 identical over 9 bases. Germline CDR1 is LGHNA and CDR2 is YNFKEQ. The CDR3 is made up of 15 amino acids. The V and J ends lost 1 base and 6 bases, in that order; junction bases with no gene match: 4. CDR3 region: CASSQVPSGVNEQFF. CDR3 coding DNA: TGTGCCAGCAGCCAAGTTCCTAGCGGGGTCAATGAGCAGTTCTTC.

This rearrangement joins TRBV5-1 to TRBJ2-1, with a weak D call TRBD2 (6 bases). This CDR3 is built from 16 residues. Looked up from germline, CDR1 is SGHRS and CDR2 is YFSETQ. The V and J ends lost 4 bases and 0 bases respectively, with 14 bases between them. DNA of the CDR3: TGCGCCAGCAGCCCCTCGGAGGGGAGCTCCTACAATGAGCAGTTCTTC. Translated: CASSPSEGSSYNEQFF.